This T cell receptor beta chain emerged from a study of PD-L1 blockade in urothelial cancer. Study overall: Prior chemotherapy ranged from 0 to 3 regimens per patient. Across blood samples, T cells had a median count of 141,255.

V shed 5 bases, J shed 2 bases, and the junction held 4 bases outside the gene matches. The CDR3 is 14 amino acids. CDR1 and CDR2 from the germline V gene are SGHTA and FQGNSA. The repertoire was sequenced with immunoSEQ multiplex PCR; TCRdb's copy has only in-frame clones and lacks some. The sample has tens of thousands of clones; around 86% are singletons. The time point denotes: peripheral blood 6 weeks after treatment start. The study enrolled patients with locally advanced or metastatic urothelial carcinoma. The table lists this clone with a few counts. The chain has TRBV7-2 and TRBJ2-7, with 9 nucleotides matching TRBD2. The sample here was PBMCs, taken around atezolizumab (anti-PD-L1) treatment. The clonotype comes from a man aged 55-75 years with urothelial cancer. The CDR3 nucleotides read TGTGCCAGCAGCGGCCAGCGGGGGGCCTACGAGCAGTACTTC. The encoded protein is CASSGQRGAYEQYF.